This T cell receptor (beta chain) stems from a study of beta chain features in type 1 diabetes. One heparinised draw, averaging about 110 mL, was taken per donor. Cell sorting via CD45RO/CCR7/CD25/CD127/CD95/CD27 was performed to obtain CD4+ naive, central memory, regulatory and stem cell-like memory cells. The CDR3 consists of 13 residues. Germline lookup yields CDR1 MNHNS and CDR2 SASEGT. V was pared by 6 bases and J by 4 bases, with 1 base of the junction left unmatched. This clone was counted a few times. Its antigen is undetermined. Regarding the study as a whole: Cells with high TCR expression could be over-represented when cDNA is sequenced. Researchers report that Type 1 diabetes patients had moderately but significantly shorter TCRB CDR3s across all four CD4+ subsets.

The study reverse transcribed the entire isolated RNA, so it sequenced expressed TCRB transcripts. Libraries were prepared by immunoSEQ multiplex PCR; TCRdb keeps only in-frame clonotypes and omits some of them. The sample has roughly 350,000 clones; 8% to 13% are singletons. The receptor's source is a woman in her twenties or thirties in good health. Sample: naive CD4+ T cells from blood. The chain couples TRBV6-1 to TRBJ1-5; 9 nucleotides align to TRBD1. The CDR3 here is CASRTGGNQPQHF. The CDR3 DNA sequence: TGTGCCAGCAGGACAGGGGGGAATCAGCCCCAGCATTTT.